A single sample gave rise to the 3 T cell receptor beta chains below, sequenced in a study of blood T cell repertoires in COVID-19. This table comes from immunoSEQ multiplex PCR, and its TCRdb copy is limited to in-frame clones, with some not included. Counted here are roughly 200,000 clones, around 86% occurring once; the ten biggest clones make up 8.2%. The sequenced sample consisted of peripheral blood. All receptors come from a woman aged 80 or over with COVID-19, enrolled during active disease.

The V gene is TRBV9, the J gene TRBJ2-1; 8 nucleotides agree with TRBD2. V lost 4 bases, J lost 8 bases, and 11 bases stayed unmatched. CDR1 and CDR2 (germline): SGDLS, YYNGEE. The CDR3 loop spans 15 amino acids. The CDR3 loop is CASSLSPGLGDEQFF. CDR3 nucleotide sequence: TGTGCCAGCAGCTTATCTCCGGGACTAGGGGATGAGCAGTTCTTC.

The rearrangement uses TRBV18 and TRBJ2-3, with 9 bases that match TRBD1. The germline CDR1 and CDR2 sequences are KGHSH and LQKENI. V was clipped by 3 bases and J by 4 bases; unmatched bases: 5. There are 15 residues in the CDR3. The CDR3 loop reads CASSPRDRVADTQYF. Here the CDR3 DNA reads TGTGCCAGCTCACCTAGGGACAGGGTCGCAGATACGCAGTATTTT.

V usage is TRBV28 and J usage is TRBJ1-1; D possibly corresponds to TRBD1 (5 bases). Trimming removed 4 bases from V and 5 bases from J, with 17 bases in between. This CDR3 is built from 15 residues. Germline V lookup: CDR1 MDHEN, CDR2 SYDVKM. This CDR3 is CASSSSSAGETEAFF. CDR3 nucleotides: TGTGCCAGCAGTTCGTCGTCGGCGGGGGAGACTGAAGCTTTCTTT.